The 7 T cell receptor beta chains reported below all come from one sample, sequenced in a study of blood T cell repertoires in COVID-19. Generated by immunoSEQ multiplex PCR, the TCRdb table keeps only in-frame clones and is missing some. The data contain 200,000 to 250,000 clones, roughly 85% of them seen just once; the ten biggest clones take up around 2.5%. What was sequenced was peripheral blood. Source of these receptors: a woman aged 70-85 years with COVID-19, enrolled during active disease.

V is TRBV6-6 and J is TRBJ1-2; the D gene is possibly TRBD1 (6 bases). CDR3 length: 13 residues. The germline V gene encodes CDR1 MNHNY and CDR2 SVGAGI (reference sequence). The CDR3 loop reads CVGSGTQNYGYTF. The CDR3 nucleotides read TGTGTCGGCTCCGGGACACAGAACTATGGCTACACCTTC.

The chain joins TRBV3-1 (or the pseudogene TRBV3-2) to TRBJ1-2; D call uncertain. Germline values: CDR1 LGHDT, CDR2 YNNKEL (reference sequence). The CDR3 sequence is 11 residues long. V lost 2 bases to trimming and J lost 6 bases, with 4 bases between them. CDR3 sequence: CASSQRDGYTF. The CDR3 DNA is TGTGCCAGCAGCCAACGGGATGGCTACACCTTC.

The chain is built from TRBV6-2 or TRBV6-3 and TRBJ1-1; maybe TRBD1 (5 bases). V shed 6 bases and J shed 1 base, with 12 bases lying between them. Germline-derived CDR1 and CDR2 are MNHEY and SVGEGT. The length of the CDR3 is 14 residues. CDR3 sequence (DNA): TGTGCCAGCAGCCAGACAGAAGAGAACACTGAAGCTTTCTTT. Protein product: CASSQTEENTEAFF.

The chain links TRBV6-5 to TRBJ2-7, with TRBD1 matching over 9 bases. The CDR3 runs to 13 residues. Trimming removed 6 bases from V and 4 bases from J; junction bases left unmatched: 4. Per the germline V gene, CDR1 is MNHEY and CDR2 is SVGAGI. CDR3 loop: CASRTGTGYEQYF. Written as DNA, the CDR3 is TGTGCCAGCAGAACCGGGACAGGGTACGAGCAGTACTTC.

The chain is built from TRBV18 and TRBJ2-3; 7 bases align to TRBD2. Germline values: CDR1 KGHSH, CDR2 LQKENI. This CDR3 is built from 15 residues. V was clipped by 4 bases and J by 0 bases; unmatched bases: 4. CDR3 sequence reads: CASSRTGGSTDTQYF. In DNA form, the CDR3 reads TGTGCCAGCTCACGGACGGGGGGAAGCACAGATACGCAGTATTTT. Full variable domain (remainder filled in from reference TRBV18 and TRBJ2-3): NAGVMQNPRHLVRRRGQEARLRCSPMKGHSHVYWYRQLPEEGLKFMVYLQKENIIDESGMPKERFSAEFPKEGPSILRIQQVVRGDSAAYFCASSRTGGSTDTQYFGPGTRLTVL.

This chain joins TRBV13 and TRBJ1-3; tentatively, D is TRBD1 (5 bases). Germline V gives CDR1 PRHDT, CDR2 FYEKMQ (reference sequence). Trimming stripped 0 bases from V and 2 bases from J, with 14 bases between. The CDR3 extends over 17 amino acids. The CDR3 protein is CASSLGRGSPTGNTIYF. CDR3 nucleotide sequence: TGTGCCAGCAGCTTAGGGCGGGGCTCGCCTACTGGAAACACCATATATTTT.

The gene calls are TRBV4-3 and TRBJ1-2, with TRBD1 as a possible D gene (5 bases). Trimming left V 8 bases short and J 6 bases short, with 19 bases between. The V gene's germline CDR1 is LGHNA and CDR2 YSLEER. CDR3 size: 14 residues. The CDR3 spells CASATRIGENGYTF. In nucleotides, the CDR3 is TGCGCCAGCGCCACCCGGATAGGGGAAAATGGCTACACCTTC.